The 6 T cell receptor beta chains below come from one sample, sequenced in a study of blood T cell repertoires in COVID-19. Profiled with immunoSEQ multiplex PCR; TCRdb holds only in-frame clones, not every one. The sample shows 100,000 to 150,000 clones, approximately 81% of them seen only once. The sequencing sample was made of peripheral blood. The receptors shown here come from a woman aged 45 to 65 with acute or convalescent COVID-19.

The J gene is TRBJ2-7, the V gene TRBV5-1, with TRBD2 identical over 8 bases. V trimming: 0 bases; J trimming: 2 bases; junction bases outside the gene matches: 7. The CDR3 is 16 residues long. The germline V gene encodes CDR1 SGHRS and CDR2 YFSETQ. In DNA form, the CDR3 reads TGCGCCAGCAGCTTGGATGGTAGCGGGACTACCTACGAGCAGTACTTC. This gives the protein CASSLDGSGTTYEQYF.

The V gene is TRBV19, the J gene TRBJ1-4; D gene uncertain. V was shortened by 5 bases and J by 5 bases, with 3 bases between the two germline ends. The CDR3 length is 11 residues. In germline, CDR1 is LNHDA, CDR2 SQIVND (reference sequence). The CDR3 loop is CASSQNEKLFF. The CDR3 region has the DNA TGTGCCAGTAGTCAGAATGAAAAACTGTTTTTT.

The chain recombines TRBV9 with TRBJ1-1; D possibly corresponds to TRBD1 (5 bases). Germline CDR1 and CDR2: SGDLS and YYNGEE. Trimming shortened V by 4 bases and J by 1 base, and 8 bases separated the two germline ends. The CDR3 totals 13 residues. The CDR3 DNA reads TGTGCCAGCAGCATGGGGGGGAACACTGAAGCTTTCTTT. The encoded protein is CASSMGGNTEAFF.

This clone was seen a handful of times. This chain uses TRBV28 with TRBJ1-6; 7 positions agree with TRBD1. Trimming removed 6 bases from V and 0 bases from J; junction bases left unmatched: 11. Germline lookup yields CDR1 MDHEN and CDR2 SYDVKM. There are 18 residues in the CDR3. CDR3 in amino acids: CASRSPGQLSSYNSPLHF. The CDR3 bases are TGTGCCAGCAGGTCGCCGGGACAGCTAAGCTCCTATAATTCACCCCTCCACTTT.

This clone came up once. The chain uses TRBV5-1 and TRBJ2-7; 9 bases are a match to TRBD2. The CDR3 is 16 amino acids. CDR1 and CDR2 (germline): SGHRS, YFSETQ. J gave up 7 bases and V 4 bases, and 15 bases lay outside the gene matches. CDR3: CASSPFLAGGPEEQYF. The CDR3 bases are TGCGCCAGCAGCCCCTTTTTGGCGGGAGGGCCTGAGGAGCAGTACTTC.

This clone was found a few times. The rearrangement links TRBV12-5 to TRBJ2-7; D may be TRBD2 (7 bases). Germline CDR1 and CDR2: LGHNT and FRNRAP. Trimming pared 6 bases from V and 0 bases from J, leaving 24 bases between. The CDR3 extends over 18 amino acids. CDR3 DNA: TGTGCTAGTGGCCCGACGCGGGGGCAGGGCACCAGCTCCTACGAGCAGTACTTC. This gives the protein CASGPTRGQGTSSYEQYF. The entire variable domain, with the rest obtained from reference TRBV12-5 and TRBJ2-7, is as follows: DARVTQTPRHKVTEMGQEVTMRCQPILGHNTVFWYRQTMMQGLELLAYFRNRAPLDDSGMPKDRFSAEMPDATLATLKIQPSEPRDSAVYFCASGPTRGQGTSSYEQYFGPGTRLTVT.